These T cell receptor beta chains were read from a single sample in a study of blood T cell repertoires in COVID-19. Here immunoSEQ multiplex PCR was the method, and the copy in TCRdb shows in-frame clones only, minus some. The table includes hundreds of thousands of clones, roughly nine tenths detected once. Sequencing was performed on PBMCs or T cells enriched from blood (not recorded which). The receptors come from a man aged 25 to 40 who had recovered from COVID-19. CDR3s include the opening cysteine and the closing phenylalanine or tryptophan. D genes are given only for firm matches. Size is omitted from some rows. Given values are once, few, many or a class for expanded clones.

>TRBV28|TRBJ1-1|-|-
TGTGCCAGCGACGCGGGGGCGAACACTGAAGCTTTCTTT
CASDAGANTEAFF
>TRBV5-1|TRBJ1-5|TRBD1|-
TGCGCCAGCAGCCTAGATACAGGGGGAGGTCAGCCCCAGCATTTT
CASSLDTGGGQPQHF
>TRBV28|TRBJ2-6|-|-
TGTGCCAGCAACACAGGGTTTCCTGGGGCCAACGTCCTGACTTTC
CASNTGFPGANVLTF
>TRBV30|TRBJ1-5|-|-
TGTGCCTGGAGCGGGGGAGGTTATAGCAATCAGCCCCAGCATTTT
CAWSGGGYSNQPQHF
>TRBV28|TRBJ1-5|-|once
TGTGCCAGCAGTTTGGGGCAGGCGGGGAATCAGCCCCAGCATTTT
CASSLGQAGNQPQHF
>TRBV3-1/TRBV3-2|TRBJ2-7|-|-
TGTGCCAGCAGCCGGATCTCGGGCGAGCAGTACTTC
CASSRISGEQYF
>TRBV5-1|TRBJ2-5|TRBD2|-
TGCGCCAGCAGGTCCGGGACTAGCGCCTTCCAAGAGACCCAGTACTTC
CASRSGTSAFQETQYF
>TRBV30|TRBJ2-7|TRBD1|-
TGTGCCTGGAGTGGGGACAGAGTCTCCTTC
CAWSGDRVSF
>TRBV19|TRBJ2-2|TRBD2|-
TGTGCCAGTAGTGGGGGGACTAGCGGCTCCTTGGGGGAGCTGTTTTTT
CASSGGTSGSLGELFF
>TRBV9|TRBJ2-3|TRBD2|-
TGTGCCAGCAGCGTAGGACTAGCGGGAGGAGATACGCAGTATTTT
CASSVGLAGGDTQYF
>TRBV3-1/TRBV3-2|TRBJ2-7|TRBD1|-
TGTGCCAGCAGCCAACGGGACAGGGGCTCCTACGAGCAGTACTTC
CASSQRDRGSYEQYF
>TRBV20-1|TRBJ1-3|-|-
TGCAGTGCTAGTCCCAACTCTGGAAACACCATATATTTT
CSASPNSGNTIYF
>TRBV12-5|TRBJ2-1|TRBD2|-
TGTGCTAGTGGTTTGGATATAGCGGGAGAGGGTGAGCAGTTCTTC
CASGLDIAGEGEQFF
>TRBV3-1/TRBV3-2|TRBJ1-2|TRBD1|-
TGTGCCAGCAGTCCCGGAGGTAGGGGGCCGAGGGGCTACACCTTC
CASSPGGRGPRGYTF
>TRBV12-5|TRBJ2-3|TRBD2|-
TGTGCTAGTGTCTTAGCGGGAGTTCCGGATACGCAGTATTTT
CASVLAGVPDTQYF
>TRBV5-8|TRBJ1-3|-|-
TGTGCCAGCAGCCTGAGGACATTCGGAAACACCATATATTTT
CASSLRTFGNTIYF
>TRBV4-1|TRBJ2-5|-|-
TGCGCCAGCCAAAGAGGCGCCGGTGAAGAGACCCAGTACTTC
CASQRGAGEETQYF
>TRBV11-2|TRBJ2-1|-|-
TGTGCCAGCAGCTTAACCCGAGGGTGGAATGAGCAGTTCTTC
CASSLTRGWNEQFF
>TRBV7-9|TRBJ1-2|TRBD1|once
TGTGCCAGCAGCTCCCGGGACAGCGTCTATGGCTACACCTTC
CASSSRDSVYGYTF
>TRBV11-3|TRBJ2-2|TRBD1|few
TGTGCCAGCAGCTTCGGGGACAGCCTGAACACCGGGGAGCTGTTTTTT
CASSFGDSLNTGELFF
>TRBV27|TRBJ2-7|TRBD2|-
TGTGCCAGCAGTTTCCTAGCGGGAGCCTACGAGCAGTACTTC
CASSFLAGAYEQYF
>TRBV7-2|TRBJ2-7|-|-
TGTGCCAGCAGCTTAATGGGTAGCGGCTCCTACGAGCAGTACTTC
CASSLMGSGSYEQYF
>TRBV15|TRBJ2-7|TRBD1|-
TGTGCCACCAGCAGAGATCCCGGACAGGGTTACGAGCAGTACTTC
CATSRDPGQGYEQYF
>TRBV3-1/TRBV3-2|TRBJ2-1|TRBD2|-
TGTGCCAGCAGCCTAGGGACTAGCGGGGTGGGTGAGCAGTTCTTC
CASSLGTSGVGEQFF
>TRBV5-1|TRBJ2-1|TRBD2|-
TGCGCCAGCAGTTCTCGGACTAGTCGGGATAATGAGCAGTTCTTC
CASSSRTSRDNEQFF
>TRBV10-1|TRBJ2-3|TRBD1|-
TGCGCCAGCAATCCGGGACAGGGGCCCGCAGATACGCAGTATTTT
CASNPGQGPADTQYF
>TRBV29-1|TRBJ2-5|TRBD1|once
TGCAGCGTTGAAGATGAAGACAGGGGGCCGGAGACCCAGTACTTC
CSVEDEDRGPETQYF
>TRBV4-1|TRBJ1-5|-|-
TGCGCCAGCAGCTCTTCACCCTCGCAGGGCGGACGACAGCCCCAGCATTTT
CASSSSPSQGGRQPQHF
>TRBV18|TRBJ1-6|-|-
TGTGCCAGCTCACAGCGGGGTTTACGGAATAATTCACCCCTCCACTTT
CASSQRGLRNNSPLHF
>TRBV30|TRBJ1-1|-|-
TGTGCCTGGAGTAAGACAGGTCTGAACACTGAAGCTTTCTTT
CAWSKTGLNTEAFF
>TRBV24-1|TRBJ2-1|-|-
TGTGCCACCACCTCTAATGTTAACTACAATGAGCAGTTCTTC
CATTSNVNYNEQFF
>TRBV20-1|TRBJ2-1|-|-
TGCAGTGCTCGGGGGTTGAATGAGCAGTTCTTC
CSARGLNEQFF
>TRBV7-9|TRBJ2-3|-|once
TGTGCCAGCAGCTTAAGCGGGCGTGGGATATCAGATACGCAGTATTTT
CASSLSGRGISDTQYF
>TRBV28|TRBJ1-1|-|-
TGTGCCAGCAACATCTTCAGGGGGAACACTGAAGCTTTCTTT
CASNIFRGNTEAFF
>TRBV28|TRBJ1-2|TRBD1|-
TGTGCCAGCAGTTTAGTTTCGGACAGGGGATATGGCTACACCTTC
CASSLVSDRGYGYTF
>TRBV5-4|TRBJ1-2|-|-
TGTGCCAGCAGCAAACAGGGAGTCAACTATGGCTACACCTTC
CASSKQGVNYGYTF
>TRBV5-1|TRBJ2-3|TRBD1|-
TGCGCCAGCAGCTTGGTACCGCAATGGACAGGGAGCACAGATACGCAGTATTTT
CASSLVPQWTGSTDTQYF
>TRBV5-6|TRBJ1-1|-|-
TGTGCCAGCAGCGCCCAGGGAAGGAACACTGAAGCTTTCTTT
CASSAQGRNTEAFF
>TRBV7-3|TRBJ2-1|-|-
TGTGCCAGCAGCTTACAGGGCGGGACTCTAAACAATGAGCAGTTCTTC
CASSLQGGTLNNEQFF
>TRBV28|TRBJ1-5|TRBD1|-
TGTGCCAGCAGTTACGGGACAGGGGTGATTCAGCCCCAGCATTTT
CASSYGTGVIQPQHF
>TRBV30|TRBJ1-2|-|-
TGTGCCTCCACACACACGTCCCAGCGGGGCTACACCTTC
CASTHTSQRGYTF
>TRBV11-2|TRBJ2-7|-|once
TGTGCCAGCAGCTTAGCCGGGAGCGATTCCTACGAGCAGTACTTC
CASSLAGSDSYEQYF